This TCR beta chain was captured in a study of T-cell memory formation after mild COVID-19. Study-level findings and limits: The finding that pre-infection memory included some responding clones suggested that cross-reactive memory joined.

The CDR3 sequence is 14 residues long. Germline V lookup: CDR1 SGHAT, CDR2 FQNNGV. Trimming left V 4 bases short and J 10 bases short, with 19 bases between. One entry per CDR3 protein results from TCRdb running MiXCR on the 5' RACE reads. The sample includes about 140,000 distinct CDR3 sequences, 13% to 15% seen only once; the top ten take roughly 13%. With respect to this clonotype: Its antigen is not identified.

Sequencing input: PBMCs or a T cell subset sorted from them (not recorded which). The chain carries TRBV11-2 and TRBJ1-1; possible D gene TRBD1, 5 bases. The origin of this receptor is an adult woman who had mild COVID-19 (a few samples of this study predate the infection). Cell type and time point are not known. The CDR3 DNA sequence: TGTGCCAGCAGCTCCCCTGCGGGGCAGGGCATAGCTTTCTTT. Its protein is CASSSPAGQGIAFF.